This entry describes one T cell receptor (beta chain). Its antigen is unknown. Repertoires were generated with immunoSEQ multiplex PCR, while TCRdb's copy carries only in-frame clones and drops some. Among 95,000 to 100,000 clones listed, more than 75% were seen once. After removal of 3 bases from V and 7 bases from J, the junction contained 6 bases not matched to a gene. The CDR3 has 13 residues. Germline V gene lookup returns CDR1 SGHRS and CDR2 YFSETQ. The data were obtained in a study of T cell responses to AZD1222 COVID-19 vaccine. General study points: Clonal diversity was possibly underestimated, and white British individuals and females predominated among donors. Across the whole spike, CD4 TCRs peaked at regions 160-218 and 743-854. Spike-specific TCR breadth and depth rose after two AZD1222 doses.

The sequencing used peripheral blood, collected 28 days after the second AZD1222 dose. The clonotype originates from an adult who received the AZD1222 COVID-19 vaccine. This rearrangement joins TRBV5-1 to TRBJ1-1; 7 nucleotides align to TRBD1. The CDR3 DNA reads as TGCGCCAGCAGCTCGGGACAGAAGGTTGAAGCTTTCTTT. It specifies CASSSGQKVEAFF. The whole variable domain, filled in from reference TRBV5-1 and TRBJ1-1, reads KAGVTQTPRYLIKTRGQQVTLSCSPISGHRSVSWYQQTPGQGLQFLFEYFSETQRNKGNFPGRFSGRQFSNSRSEMNVSTLELGDSALYLCASSSGQKVEAFFGQGTRLTVV.